The next 2 T cell receptor beta chains were all read from a single sample in a study of blood T cells in healthy people across ages. Using a J-beta primer mix together with a sample-barcoded 5' primer, a second PCR was run for roughly 6 to 12 cycles. TCRdb reprocessed the 5' RACE reads via MiXCR and lists one record per CDR3 protein. The sample records some 1.7 million distinct CDR3 sequences, 28% being singletons. The specimen sequenced was blood. The receptor set was obtained from a woman aged 25 to 39 in good health.

A remark on this clonotype: A much larger clone lies a single base off, so this may be a read error. The J gene is TRBJ2-1, the V gene TRBV7-9, with D possibly matching TRBD2 (6 bases). Trimming took off 5 bases at V and 13 bases at J, with 33 bases between the two ends. The CDR3 sequence is 18 residues long. Germline values: CDR1 SEHNR, CDR2 FQNEAQ (reference sequence). DNA of the CDR3: TGTGCCAGCAGCCAACGGGGGATTTCATTGATCCTGGGGGAGACCCAGTTCTTC. Translating gives CASSQRGISLILGETQFF.

This clonotype appeared once. Given a much more abundant clone one base away, this may be a read error. The genes are TRBV6-1 and TRBJ2-1; D uncertain. Germline CDR1 MNHNS, CDR2 SASEGT. The CDR3 is 13 residues long. DNA of the CDR3: TGTGCCAGCAGTGAGCTCATTATCCATGAGCGGTTCTTC. Its translation is CASSELIIHERFF.